A single T cell receptor (beta chain) is shown here with its context. Only one count was recorded for this clone. What antigen it recognizes has not been identified. No base qualities exist here, and no much larger clone lies one base off it. These data are taken from a study of long-term antiretroviral therapy in people with HIV (dated by TCRdb to the early 2020s). About the investigation overall: The earliest samples were collected approximately a decade before the 2015 WHO recommendation for immediate ART, a period when ART was typically delayed until CD4 counts fell. A retrospective serial study tested whether ART initiation and durable HIV suppression were associated with changes in peripheral blood TRB repertoire composition and diversity. The cohort contributed about 200 cryopreserved PBMC samples from a few dozen adults with confirmed HIV infection, collected serially over a mean of about six years (range 1-12). About 35% of the 30 participants with HIV were female. No cross-contamination during QIAcube processing was shown when test extractions of a monoclonal T-cell line were performed alongside 25 to 35 polyclonal samples.

The immunoSEQ hsTCRB v3.0 assay was used at survey level resolution for TRB variable region sequencing. TRB sequencing targeted a depth of 40,000-50,000 T-cell genomes per sample. Pooled TRB libraries were sequenced on an Illumina MiSeq with a v3 150-cycle kit. The authors processed their data as follows. Repertoire analysis ran in R within a reproducible Nextflow workflow covering QC, data transformation and analysis. LymphoSeq2, an R package for exploring AIRR-Seq data, was used to implement the custom analyses. A few samples that produced fewer than 5000 total TRB sequences were removed, so some 180 HIV repertoires were analyzed. Among the 180 or so HIV repertoires that were kept, under 60 were collected before ART initiation and more than 120 were collected after ART initiation. Each repertoire was downsampled to 5000 TRB nucleotide sequences, and summary statistics were averaged across 100 downsampling iterations. The analysis kept only TRB sequences whose CDR3 regions were at least seven amino acids long. Two measures captured diversity: a Shannon entropy-derived clonality score and the Gini coefficient. Repertoire networks linked the top 5000 CDR3 amino acid sequences whenever two sequences differed by an edit distance of one. GLIPH2 predicted antigen specificity groups and MHC restriction for TRB CDR3 amino acid sequences. CDR3 amino acid sequences were matched against VDJdb and McPAS-TCR to flag known CMV, EBV, HIV or tissue antigen associations. Pre-ART, post-ART and control groups were compared with Wilcoxon signed-rank tests and Holm-Bonferroni correction. The immuneACCESS repertoire file appears here via TCRdb, limited to in-frame rearrangements. These files lack a portion of the clones; in checked studies, under half of the deficit traces to unresolved V genes, and the cause of the others is not known. V and J calls and clone size are those listed in that table; D and trimming were worked out from the DNA. This sample lists about 33,000 clones; approximately 97% were detected once. Less than 3% of the sample rests with the top ten.

Results and caveats for the whole study, not just this receptor: Starting ART was linked to a significant rise in TRB diversity, yet even after long-term ART the diversity remained significantly lower than in transplant donor controls. No data were available on ART adherence, viral resistance or therapy changes, limiting inferences about post-ART repertoire changes. At every time point, the repertoire was dominated by expanded TRB clones first identified before ART initiation, although this dominance fluctuated and, in many PLHIV, declined after ART. Narrower CDR3 length ranges were observed in HIV repertoires than in controls, and an antigen-experienced repertoire with only a slight naive shift after ART was suggested by the network structure. The samples were dated from about 2003 to 2018, and the ART regimens that were used may be less effective than current ART regimens. Limited PBMC availability meant only the TCR beta chain was sequenced, without alpha chain pairing. Because pre-ART samples had limited cell numbers, profiling was done on unsorted PBMC rather than on sorted CD4+ and CD8+ T cells.

CDR1 MNHNS and CDR2 SASEGT are derived from the germline V gene. The germline ends are 14 bases apart after V is trimmed by 4 bases and J by 1 base. Its CDR3 holds 15 amino acids, cysteine through phenylalanine. Kept here is only the CDR3 DNA, which spans 45 bases and is read in frame from base 1. To be included, a participant needed at least one PBMC sample from before ART initiation plus at least two post-ART samples. All participants with HIV were treated in the United States of America. Before DNA extraction, cryopreserved samples of roughly 0.9-11 million PBMC were thawed and then washed. At the time of the earliest PBMC sample for each participant with HIV, ages ranged from roughly 23 to 60 years. Per participant, PBMC samples came from 1-4 timepoints prior to ART initiation and 2-8 timepoints following ART initiation, for a median of 7 samples. For every participant, serial HIV viral load, CD4+ T-cell count, ART history and demographic data were obtained. A Qiagen kit on a QIAcube was used to extract genomic DNA from unsorted PBMC, with samples processed in batches of 12.

The chain was built from TRBV6-1 and TRBJ2-7; the D gene is perhaps TRBD2, on 5 matching bases. Sequencing was performed on unsorted PBMCs, taken 6.9 years after starting antiretroviral therapy. The clonotype was recovered from a man younger than 40 with HIV. The CDR3 corresponds to CASSALHSGSYEQYF. The DNA sequence is given as TGTGCCAGCAGTGCCTTACATTCGGGGTCCTACGAGCAGTACTTC.